This T cell receptor beta chain was sequenced in a study of cytomegalovirus exposure and HLA in healthy donors. There are 15 residues in the CDR3. Per the germline V gene, CDR1 is SGDLS and CDR2 is YYNGEE. Trimming took 0 bases from V and 14 from J; bases not matched to a gene: 9. PCR used 60 Vbeta primers and 13 Jbeta primers. Repertoires were generated with immunoSEQ multiplex PCR, while TCRdb's copy carries only in-frame clones and drops some. The sample has about 160,000 clones, about 81% seen once; the top ten hold under 1%. The V gene is TRBV9, the J gene TRBJ2-1; 12 positions match TRBD2. Sequencing was performed on PBMCs. The clonotype originates from a girl aged 2-10 years in good health and CMV-seropositive. The CDR3 DNA sequence: TGTGCCAGCAGCGTAGGGTCACTAGCGGGAGGCGAGGAGTTCTTC. As protein: CASSVGSLAGGEEFF.